One sample yielded the 13 T cell receptor beta chains listed below, sequenced in a study of spatial heterogeneity in lung cancer. TCRdb ran MiXCR on the 5' RACE reads and lists one entry per CDR3 protein. The sample yields about 19,000 distinct CDR3 sequences, more than 8% seen once. Time point: blood at routine non-recurrence follow-up after resection. The sequencing here drew on PBMCs, taken at follow-up. The source of these receptors is a female donor with early-stage non-small cell lung cancer.

The CDR3 is CASSFLLAVGDNEQFF. DNA for the CDR3: TGTGCCAGCAGCTTTTTACTAGCGGTGGGCGACAATGAGCAGTTCTTC. The chain couples TRBV7-9 to TRBJ2-1; TRBD2 agrees at 8 bases. V shed 3 bases, J shed 5 bases, and the junction held 9 bases outside the gene matches. The CDR3 contains 16 residues. Germline V gene data show CDR1 as SEHNR and CDR2 as FQNEAQ (reference sequence).

This clonotype was counted many times. This chain joins TRBV4-3 and TRBJ2-3; possible D gene TRBD1, 6 bases. This CDR3 is 19 amino acids long. V was shortened by 0 bases and J by 1 base, with 20 bases between the two germline ends. Per the germline V gene, CDR1 is LGHNA and CDR2 is YSLEER. CDR3: CASSQEYGATTGRTDTQYF. As DNA, the CDR3 is TGCGCCAGCAGCCAAGAGTACGGTGCAACGACAGGCCGCACAGATACGCAGTATTTT.

This clonotype was observed many times. The chain employs TRBV7-9 and TRBJ2-3; D is perhaps TRBD1 (6 bases). Trimming left V 4 bases short and J 4 bases short, with 9 bases between. The CDR3 is made up of 13 amino acids. The germline CDR1 and CDR2 sequences are SEHNR and FQNEAQ (reference sequence). In DNA, the CDR3 is TGTGCCAGCAGCTCTACAGGGCCAGATACGCAGTATTTT. This codes for CASSSTGPDTQYF.

This clonotype was counted at least ten times. The chain uses TRBV12-3 or TRBV12-4 and TRBJ2-7; the D call may be TRBD1 or TRBD2 (5 bases each). The CDR3 has 16 amino acids. V gave up 1 base and J gave up 0 bases, with 13 bases separating them. The CDR3 coding sequence is TGTGCCAGCAGTTTAGGGGACCGGATCAGCTCCTACGAGCAGTACTTC. It codes for CASSLGDRISSYEQYF.

In this sample, this clonotype turned up many times. The rearrangement links TRBV13 to TRBJ1-1; D gene ambiguous. Trimming took off 7 bases at V and 5 bases at J, with 20 bases between the two ends. CDR1 and CDR2 (germline): PRHDT, FYEKMQ (reference sequence). CDR3 size: 15 residues. For the CDR3, the DNA is TGTGCCAGCAACCGTGAGGCTACCCTGAGGACTGAAGCTTTCTTT. This gives the protein CASNREATLRTEAFF.

This clonotype has at least ten counts. V and J are TRBV6-1 and TRBJ2-3, with 8 nucleotides matching TRBD1. CDR1 and CDR2 (germline): MNHNS, SASEGT. Unmatched junction bases numbered 4, after V lost 7 bases and J lost 1 base. The CDR3 loop spans 14 amino acids. CDR3 sequence reads: CASISGGGTDTQYF. CDR3 bases: TGTGCCAGCATCTCAGGGGGCGGCACAGATACGCAGTATTTT.

In this sample, this clonotype turned up many times. The V gene is TRBV28, the J gene TRBJ2-7; TRBD1 aligns across 9 bases. Germline CDR1 is MDHEN and CDR2 is SYDVKM. Trimming cost V 4 bases and J 3 bases; bases outside gene matches: 1. The CDR3 has 13 amino acids. CDR3 nucleotides: TGTGCCAGCAGTTGGGGACAGGGCTACGAGCAGTACTTC. Translated: CASSWGQGYEQYF.

This clonotype showed up many times. The rearrangement joins TRBV20-1 to TRBJ1-2; no clear D. V lost 1 base and J 12 bases, leaving 6 bases between the germline ends. The CDR3 loop spans 9 amino acids. Germline lookup yields CDR1 DFQATT and CDR2 SNEGSKA (reference sequence). The CDR3 here is CSARGQNTF. CDR3 DNA: TGCAGTGCTAGAGGCCAGAACACCTTC.

This clonotype was picked up a small number of times. V and J are TRBV6-5 and TRBJ1-6; TRBD1 agrees at 9 bases. Per germline, CDR1 MNHEY and CDR2 SVGAGI. The CDR3 has 18 amino acids. J gave up 7 bases and V 0 bases, and 10 bases lay outside the gene matches. The CDR3 DNA reads TGTGCCAGCAGTTACTCGCTACCCGGACAGGGGAGAAATTCACCCCTCCACTTT. This translates into CASSYSLPGQGRNSPLHF.

This clonotype was detected ten times or more. The J gene is TRBJ2-1, the V gene TRBV19, with 7 positions matching TRBD2. The V gene's germline CDR1 is LNHDA and CDR2 SQIVND (reference sequence). This CDR3 is 17 amino acids long. V gave up 3 bases and J gave up 3 bases; unmatched junction bases: 11. The DNA for the CDR3 is TGTGCCAGTAGTATGACTAGCAGAAGGGGTGGCTACAATGAGCAGTTCTTC. Translated, it gives CASSMTSRRGGYNEQFF.

This clonotype is deemed medium-sized (0.01 to 0.1%). This chain joins TRBV6-2 or TRBV6-3 and TRBJ2-1; D is perhaps TRBD1 or TRBD2 (5 bases each). CDR3 length: 14 residues. Trimming pared 7 bases from V and 1 base from J, leaving 11 bases between. Germline V lookup: CDR1 MNHEY, CDR2 SVGEGT. The CDR3 nucleotides read TGTGCCAGCACCCGTTGGGGGTCCTACAATGAGCAGTTCTTC. Translating it yields CASTRWGSYNEQFF.

In this sample, this clonotype is medium-sized (0.01 to 0.1%). This rearrangement joins TRBV20-1 to TRBJ2-1; 8 bases map to TRBD1. CDR3 size: 15 residues. V shed 0 bases, J shed 6 bases, and the junction held 7 bases outside the gene matches. Germline lookup yields CDR1 DFQATT and CDR2 SNEGSKA (reference sequence). CDR3 protein: CSARDAGTGRNEQFF. CDR3 coding DNA: TGCAGTGCTAGAGATGCGGGGACAGGACGCAATGAGCAGTTCTTC.

The chain joins TRBV27 to TRBJ2-2; D is perhaps TRBD2 (5 bases). Trimming shortened V by 5 bases and J by 6 bases, and 16 bases separated the two germline ends. The germline V gene has CDR1 MNHEY and CDR2 SMNVEV (reference sequence). This CDR3 region has 15 residues. The CDR3 protein is CASSQEGNMPGELFF. The CDR3 region has the DNA TGTGCCAGCAGTCAAGAGGGCAACATGCCCGGGGAGCTGTTTTTT.